The text below deals with one TCR beta chain. The antigen is unknown. The record originates from a study of OX40 agonist ivuxolimab in advanced cancers. The wider study: Ivuxolimab is an agonistic anti-OX40 (CD134) antibody, and patients were treated with it. Study-wide results and limits: Circulating CD4+ and CD8+ T cells showed clonal expansion by week 6 at 0.1 to 3.0 mg/kg. In general, CD8+ T cells held more expanded clones than CD4+ did, on average.

Baseline was the first blood sampling point, followed by cycle 4 day 1 and cycle 7 day 1. CDR3 size: 16 residues. The V gene lost 5 bases and the J gene lost 2 bases, with 19 bases spanning the gap. From germline, CDR1 is PRHDT and CDR2 FYEKMQ (reference sequence). Data came from immunoSEQ multiplex PCR; TCRdb stores just in-frame clones and leaves some out. The repertoire holds around 77,000 clones, with around nine tenths as singletons. This rearrangement joins TRBV13 to TRBJ2-7; D might be TRBD1 (6 bases). The material was CD4+ or CD8+ T cells sorted from blood, obtained in a trial of the OX40 agonist ivuxolimab. The clonotype was recovered from an adult with an advanced solid tumor such as melanoma, head and neck, liver or kidney cancer. The CDR3 DNA reads as TGTGCCAGCAGCCCCCCTATCCAGGACAGCGCCTACGAGCAGTACTTC. It translates to CASSPPIQDSAYEQYF. Drawing the rest from reference TRBV13 and TRBJ2-7, the complete variable domain is AAGVIQSPRHLIKEKRETATLKCYPIPRHDTVYWYQQGPGQDPQFLISFYEKMQSDKGSIPDRFSAQQFSDYHSELNMSSLELGDSALYFCASSPPIQDSAYEQYFGPGTRLTVT.